Listed here are 15 T cell receptor beta chains from one sample, sequenced in a study of B cell selection in AIRE deficiency. Conventional CD4 T cells were sorted as CD4+CD127+ cells. The assay was immunoSEQ multiplex PCR, and TCRdb's table has in-frame clones only and misses some. Of 20,000 to 30,000 clones in the sample, about 96% are singletons; the top ten hold roughly 0.2%. Sequencing was carried out using conventional CD4+ T cells sorted from PBMCs. The origin of the receptors is a human donor with AIRE deficiency.

This clone was found a few times. This chain joins TRBV5-8 and TRBJ1-5; tentatively, D is TRBD1 (6 bases). The CDR3 is made up of 19 amino acids. Germline assignment: CDR1 SGHTS and CDR2 YDEGEE. V lost 3 bases, J lost 3 bases, and 25 bases lay in between. The CDR3: CASSSLGPTGVPLNQPQHF. The CDR3 DNA sequence: TGTGCCAGCAGCTCATTAGGTCCGACAGGCGTGCCCCTCAATCAGCCCCAGCATTTT.

The rearrangement uses TRBV7-3 and TRBJ2-1, with 8 nucleotides matching TRBD2. Germline CDR1 SGHTA, CDR2 FQGTGA. This CDR3 has 15 residues. Trimming cost V 2 bases and J 7 bases; bases outside gene matches: 7. The DNA of the CDR3 is TGTGCCAGCAGCTTACTGCGGGGGGACTCGAATGAGCAGTTCTTC. It encodes CASSLLRGDSNEQFF.

The chain is built from TRBV28 and TRBJ2-7; 7 bases map to TRBD2. Germline CDR1 is MDHEN and CDR2 is SYDVKM. The CDR3 has 13 residues. V shed 3 bases, J shed 4 bases, and the junction held 3 bases outside the gene matches. The CDR3 DNA reads as TGTGCCAGCAGTTTGGCGGGAGAATACGAGCAGTACTTC. Residues: CASSLAGEYEQYF. The full variable domain, completed using reference TRBV28 and TRBJ2-7, is DVKVTQSSRYLVKRTGEKVFLECVQDMDHENMFWYRQDPGLGLRLIYFSYDVKMKEKGDIPEGYSVSREKKERFSLILESASTNQTSMYLCASSLAGEYEQYFGPGTRLTVT.

The rearrangement links TRBV7-9 to TRBJ1-4; D gene ambiguous. CDR1 SEHNR and CDR2 FQNEAQ come from the germline V gene (reference sequence). The CDR3 runs to 10 residues. V was clipped by 10 bases and J by 7 bases, with 7 bases between them. The CDR3 bases are TGTGCCACCACGCCTGAAAAACTGTTTTTT. This encodes CATTPEKLFF. Combining the CDR3 with reference TRBV7-9 and TRBJ1-4 gives the whole variable domain DTGVSQNPRHKITKRGQNVTFRCDPISEHNRLYWYRQTLGQGPEFLTYFQNEAQLEKSRLLSDRFSAERPKGSFSTLEIQRTEQGDSAMYLCATTPEKLFFGSGTQLSVL.

The CDR3 region has the DNA TGCAGCGTTGAAGATCCCCAGAATCGAAACACTGAAGCTTTCTTT. Translating gives CSVEDPQNRNTEAFF. This chain links TRBV29-1 with TRBJ1-1; no clear D gene. The ends were cut back, 0 bases at V and 2 bases at J, with 13 bases in the middle. The CDR3 consists of 15 residues. The germline gives CDR1 SQVTM, CDR2 ANQGSEA. Full variable domain (remainder filled in from reference TRBV29-1 and TRBJ1-1): SAVISQKPSRDICQRGTSLTIQCQVDSQVTMMFWYRQQPGQSLTLIATANQGSEATYESGFVIDKFPISRPNLTFSTLTVSNMSPEDSSIYLCSVEDPQNRNTEAFFGQGTRLTVV.

The chain's CDR3 is CSVVGRRGTANYGYTF. DNA for the CDR3: TGCAGCGTTGTAGGTAGGAGGGGGACAGCTAACTATGGCTACACCTTC. J is TRBJ1-2 and V is TRBV29-1, with 7 positions matching TRBD1. The CDR3 has 16 residues. Unmatched junction bases numbered 11, after V lost 4 bases and J lost 0 bases. Germline lookup yields CDR1 SQVTM and CDR2 ANQGSEA.

V and J are TRBV25-1 and TRBJ1-2; 7 bases fit TRBD1. Trimming took 6 bases from V and 8 from J; bases not matched to a gene: 15. Germline CDR1 and CDR2: MGHDK and SYGVNS. This CDR3 comprises 15 residues. This CDR3 is CASSGHRQGRNGYTF. As DNA, the CDR3 is TGTGCCAGCAGCGGTCATCGACAGGGTAGGAACGGCTACACCTTC.

The chain combines TRBV5-1 with TRBJ2-1, with 9 bases identical to TRBD1. The trim removed 0 bases at V and 7 bases at J, leaving 5 bases unmatched. In germline, CDR1 is SGHRS, CDR2 YFSETQ. The CDR3 loop spans 15 amino acids. The CDR3 loop reads CASSLGDRVNNEQFF. DNA for the CDR3: TGCGCCAGCAGCTTGGGGGACAGGGTTAATAATGAGCAGTTCTTC.

This chain connects TRBV29-1 to TRBJ2-2, with TRBD2 as a possible D gene (6 bases). The CDR3 runs to 14 residues. The ends were cut back, 3 bases at V and 2 bases at J, with 10 bases in the middle. In germline, CDR1 is SQVTM, CDR2 ANQGSEA. DNA for the CDR3: TGCAGCGTTGATTGGGGGGTTAACACCGGGGAGCTGTTTTTT. Its translation: CSVDWGVNTGELFF.

V usage is TRBV10-3 and J usage is TRBJ1-1; D is perhaps TRBD1 (6 bases). There are 15 residues in the CDR3. CDR1 is ENHRY, CDR2 SYGVKD, per germline. The ends were cut back, 0 bases at V and 10 bases at J, with 18 bases in the middle. Here the CDR3 DNA reads TGTGCCATCAGTGAGTCGGCGGGGCAGGGGAGAGGAGCTTTCTTT. This gives the protein CAISESAGQGRGAFF.

The rearrangement joins TRBV4-3 to TRBJ2-5; tentative D call: TRBD2 (6 bases). The CDR3 loop spans 16 amino acids. Germline assignment: CDR1 LGHNA and CDR2 YSLEER. V was trimmed by 0 bases and J by 5 bases, leaving 16 bases between them. The CDR3 protein is CASSQDLAYGWETQYF. Here the CDR3 DNA reads TGCGCCAGCAGCCAAGACCTAGCGTATGGGTGGGAGACCCAGTACTTC.

J is TRBJ2-3 and V is TRBV7-2; tentatively, D is TRBD2 (6 bases). This CDR3 has 15 residues. Trimming cost V 3 bases and J 3 bases, with 13 bases left between them. Looked up from germline, CDR1 is SGHTA and CDR2 is FQGNSA. CDR3 in amino acids: CASSFRGIGTDTQYF. For the CDR3, the DNA is TGTGCCAGCAGCTTTCGGGGGATAGGGACAGATACGCAGTATTTT.

This chain joins TRBV5-1 and TRBJ2-7; 9 bases map to TRBD1. Germline assignment: CDR1 SGHRS and CDR2 YFSETQ. Germline trimming cut 7 bases from V and 5 bases from J; bases unmatched to any gene: 13. The CDR3 consists of 15 residues. DNA of the CDR3: TGCGCCAGCCGATCGGCCGGGACAGGGCCCCACGAGCAGTACTTC. As protein: CASRSAGTGPHEQYF.

The rearrangement joins TRBV9 to TRBJ2-7; 7 bases are shared with TRBD2. This CDR3 has 16 residues. V lost 0 bases and J lost 3; bases outside the gene matches: 9. CDR1 and CDR2 from the germline V gene are SGDLS and YYNGEE. In nucleotides, the CDR3 is TGTGCCAGCAGCGTAGGAAGGGACTACCGTAACTACGAGCAGTACTTC. Protein product: CASSVGRDYRNYEQYF. Full variable domain (missing parts from reference TRBV9 and TRBJ2-7): DSGVTQTPKHLITATGQRVTLRCSPRSGDLSVYWYQQSLDQGLQFLIQYYNGEERAKGNILERFSAQQFPDLHSELNLSSLELGDSALYFCASSVGRDYRNYEQYFGPGTRLTVT.

V usage is TRBV28 and J usage is TRBJ1-5; perhaps TRBD1 as D (6 bases). The V end was cut by 6 bases, the J end by 7 bases, with 19 bases between. CDR1 and CDR2 (germline): MDHEN, SYDVKM. The CDR3 extends over 15 amino acids. Here the CDR3 DNA reads TGTGCCAGCAGCTCACCACAGGGAGTCGGGCAGCCCCAGCATTTT. Protein product: CASSSPQGVGQPQHF.